These 31 T cell receptor beta chains originate from one sample sequenced in a study of radiotherapy plus CTLA-4 blockade in lung cancer. Sequencing used immunoSEQ multiplex PCR; TCRdb keeps in-frame clones, though not all of them. The table records about 93,000 clones, approximately 86% of them present only once. The sample in question was peripheral blood, obtained from a patient treated with radiotherapy plus ipilimumab. The origin of the receptors is a human donor with non-small cell lung cancer that progressed on radiotherapy plus ipilimumab.

The J gene is TRBJ2-1, the V gene TRBV23-1; TRBD1 might be the D (6 bases). TRBV23-1 is known as an ORF, though its function is uncertain. The V and J ends lost 8 bases and 6 bases respectively, with 32 bases between them. The CDR3 is made up of 19 amino acids. CDR3 DNA: TGCGCCAGCCGAACTGACAGGTCAAGGTCTTGGTGGTCTCGCAATGAGCAGTTCTTC. Its protein is CASRTDRSRSWWSRNEQFF.

The chain has TRBV18 and TRBJ1-5; 7 nucleotides line up with TRBD1. Germline V gene data show CDR1 as KGHSH and CDR2 as LQKENI. The CDR3 is 15 residues long. The V gene end was trimmed by 5 bases and the J gene end by 4 bases; junction bases not matched to a gene: 8. The DNA of the CDR3 is TGTGCCAGCTCAGCAGGAACAGGGGTTAATCAGCCCCAGCATTTT. It codes for CASSAGTGVNQPQHF. Filled out from reference TRBV18 and TRBJ1-5, the complete variable domain reads NAGVMQNPRHLVRRRGQEARLRCSPMKGHSHVYWYRQLPEEGLKFMVYLQKENIIDESGMPKERFSAEFPKEGPSILRIQQVVRGDSAAYFCASSAGTGVNQPQHFGDGTRLSIL.

The CDR3 region has the DNA TGTGCCAGCTCACCACCGGGGGGAGATACGCAGTATTTT. Translation gives CASSPPGGDTQYF. V and J are TRBV18 and TRBJ2-3, with D possibly being TRBD2 (6 bases). V was trimmed by 0 bases and J by 5 bases, leaving 6 bases between them. Germline loops: CDR1 KGHSH, CDR2 LQKENI. This CDR3 is built from 13 residues.

J is TRBJ1-4 and V is TRBV7-6; D gene uncertain. Germline CDR1 SGHVS, CDR2 FNYEAQ. The CDR3 totals 15 residues. V was shortened by 4 bases and J by 8 bases, with 17 bases between the two germline ends. The CDR3 protein is CASSSGEWGGEKLFF. DNA for the CDR3: TGTGCCAGCAGCTCCGGGGAGTGGGGTGGAGAAAAACTGTTTTTT. The full variable domain, its missing parts supplied by reference TRBV7-6 and TRBJ1-4, is GAGVSQSPRYKVTKRGQDVALRCDPISGHVSLYWYRQALGQGPEFLTYFNYEAQQDKSGLPNDRFSAERPEGSISTLTIQRTEQRDSAMYRCASSSGEWGGEKLFFGSGTQLSVL.

J is TRBJ2-1 and V is TRBV5-5; 10 bases match TRBD2. This CDR3 region has 14 residues. Germline-derived CDR1 and CDR2 are SGHKS and YYEKEE (reference sequence). V lost 0 bases and J lost 6; bases outside the gene matches: 0. The CDR3: CASSLGTSGNEQFF. DNA for the CDR3: TGTGCCAGCAGCTTGGGGACTAGCGGCAATGAGCAGTTCTTC.

This chain joins TRBV27 and TRBJ1-2, with 8 bases matching TRBD1. The ends lost 7 bases at V and 3 bases at J; junction bases unmatched: 7. CDR1 is MNHEY, CDR2 SMNVEV, per germline (reference sequence). The CDR3 has 14 residues. CDR3 sequence reads: CASTSHRGDYGYTF. In nucleotides, the CDR3 is TGTGCCAGCACCTCTCACAGGGGGGACTATGGCTACACCTTC.

This clone showed up just once. The CDR3 bases are TGCGCCAGCAGCCACTATTCTCCGGGACAGGGGTACGAGCAGTACTTC. Translating gives CASSHYSPGQGYEQYF. The V and J genes are TRBV4-1 and TRBJ2-7, with 10 bases lining up with TRBD1. The CDR3 is 16 residues long. The germline V gene encodes CDR1 MGHRA and CDR2 YSYEKL. V lost 3 bases, J lost 4 bases, and 9 bases stayed unmatched.

This clone was found once. The chain is built from TRBV5-1 and TRBJ2-5; 9 bases line up with TRBD1. This CDR3 is built from 15 residues. Germline V lookup: CDR1 SGHRS, CDR2 YFSETQ. V lost 2 bases to trimming and J lost 5 bases; unmatched junction nucleotides: 7. The CDR3 DNA is TGCGCCAGCAGCTTCCTGGGGACAGGGTTGGAGACCCAGTACTTC. This codes for CASSFLGTGLETQYF.

The genes are TRBV4-1 and TRBJ2-7; 10 bases line up with TRBD2. The CDR3 runs to 15 residues. Germline assignment: CDR1 MGHRA and CDR2 YSYEKL. V lost 0 bases to trimming and J lost 10 bases; unmatched junction nucleotides: 9. This CDR3 reads CASSQDRLAGTNQYF. The CDR3 nucleotides read TGCGCCAGCAGCCAAGACCGACTAGCGGGTACGAACCAGTACTTC.

The gene calls are TRBV6-1 and TRBJ1-5; D gene ambiguous. Germline CDR1 MNHNS, CDR2 SASEGT. V dropped 6 bases and J dropped 4 bases, with 13 bases sitting between them. The CDR3 has 14 residues. CDR3: CASSESRPNQPQHF. CDR3 DNA sequence: TGTGCCAGCAGCGAAAGCAGGCCGAATCAGCCCCAGCATTTT.

The rearrangement links TRBV27 to TRBJ1-5; a weak D match, TRBD1 (5 bases). Germline assignment: CDR1 MNHEY and CDR2 SMNVEV (reference sequence). V shed 8 bases and J shed 5 bases, with 22 bases lying between them. The CDR3 spans 16 residues. CDR3 DNA sequence: TGTGCCAGCCATCAAATGGGGTCTGGGGGAGATCAGCCCCAGCATTTT. Amino acid sequence: CASHQMGSGGDQPQHF.

This clone was seen more than once but under ten times. The chain uses TRBV10-3 and TRBJ2-3; 8 bases line up with TRBD1. With 9 bases clipped from V and 6 bases from J, the junction kept 14 bases outside the gene matches. This CDR3 region has 15 residues. Germline lookup yields CDR1 ENHRY and CDR2 SYGVKD. For the CDR3, the DNA is TGTGCCATGAGCCAGACAGGGGACGTAAGTGATACGCAGTATTTT. This sequence encodes CAMSQTGDVSDTQYF.

V usage is TRBV29-1 and J usage is TRBJ1-2, with D possibly being TRBD1 (5 bases). The V gene's germline CDR1 is SQVTM and CDR2 ANQGSEA. The CDR3 spans 11 residues. In DNA form, the CDR3 reads TGCGCAGCGGTGGGGGATCGTGGCTACACCTTC. Translation gives CAAVGDRGYTF.

The rearrangement joins TRBV6-5 to TRBJ2-7, with TRBD1 identical over 9 bases. V lost 4 bases, J lost 11 bases, and 6 bases stayed unmatched. CDR1 is MNHEY, CDR2 SVGAGI, per germline. This CDR3 has 12 amino acids. In DNA form, the CDR3 reads TGTGCCAGCAGTTCAGGGACAGGGTTGAAGTACTTC. Amino acids: CASSSGTGLKYF.

This chain connects TRBV9 to TRBJ1-5, with a possible D match to TRBD1 (5 bases). CDR1 is SGDLS, CDR2 YYNGEE, per germline. The CDR3 consists of 15 residues. V shed 3 bases and J shed 0 bases, with 10 bases lying between them. In DNA form, the CDR3 reads TGTGCCAGCAGCGACGGACATGATAGCAATCAGCCCCAGCATTTT. Its translation: CASSDGHDSNQPQHF.

The J gene is TRBJ2-1, the V gene TRBV11-3; 11 positions agree with TRBD2. Germline V lookup: CDR1 SGHNT, CDR2 YENEEA. V shed 0 bases and J 8 bases; nucleotides not matched to a gene: 6. The CDR3 extends over 16 amino acids. The CDR3 reads CASSLDVAGGPHEQFF. As DNA, the CDR3 is TGTGCCAGCAGCTTAGACGTAGCGGGAGGGCCCCATGAGCAGTTCTTC.

V gene TRBV27 combines with J gene TRBJ2-3; 13 bases line up with TRBD2. Germline trimming cut 5 bases from V and 3 bases from J; bases unmatched to any gene: 5. Germline-derived CDR1 and CDR2 are MNHEY and SMNVEV (reference sequence). The CDR3 has 16 residues. CDR3 region: CASSPGLAGRTDTQYF. For the CDR3, the DNA is TGTGCCAGCAGTCCGGGACTAGCGGGACGGACAGATACGCAGTATTTT.

This rearrangement joins TRBV2 to TRBJ1-1, with TRBD1 identical over 7 bases. V dropped 6 bases and J dropped 7; count of bases not matched to a gene: 2. Germline V lookup: CDR1 SNHLY, CDR2 FYNNEI. The CDR3 length is 11 residues. CDR3 nucleotides: TGTGCCAGCAGCGACAGGGTTGAAGCTTTCTTT. Its protein product is CASSDRVEAFF.

This chain uses TRBV12-5 with TRBJ2-3; 7 bases align to TRBD2. Per the germline V gene, CDR1 is LGHNT and CDR2 is FRNRAP. Trimming removed 4 bases from V and 8 bases from J; junction bases left unmatched: 0. CDR3 length equals 11 residues. CDR3 loop: CASGWGGTQYF. CDR3 nucleotides: TGTGCTAGTGGTTGGGGGGGTACGCAGTATTTT.

This chain links TRBV10-3 with TRBJ1-2; D possibly corresponds to TRBD1 (5 bases). Germline V lookup: CDR1 ENHRY, CDR2 SYGVKD. The CDR3 is 12 amino acids. The germline V and J ends were trimmed by 8 bases and 4 bases, with 11 bases remaining between them. The CDR3 DNA follows: TGTGCCATCGGGACCCCCGCCTATGGCTACACCTTC. Translating it yields CAIGTPAYGYTF.

Only a few counts were recorded for this clone. The CDR3 here is CASSSQGGELFF. In nucleotides, the CDR3 is TGTGCCAGCAGCTCACAGGGCGGGGAGCTGTTTTTT. The gene calls are TRBV7-9 and TRBJ2-2; D is possibly TRBD1 (6 bases). Between the trimmed V and J ends, which lost 4 bases and 7 bases, there was a span of 7 bases. The CDR3 sequence is 12 residues long. Germline assignment: CDR1 SEHNR and CDR2 FQNEAQ (reference sequence).

This sequence joins TRBV30 and TRBJ2-7; 7 nucleotides align to TRBD2. Germline CDR1 GTSNPN, CDR2 SVGIG (reference sequence). The CDR3 covers 14 residues. The J segment lost 4 bases and the V segment lost 3 bases, leaving 9 bases of the junction unmatched. The CDR3 DNA reads as TGTGCCTGGAGGGAAGGAGCGGGATCTTACGAGCAGTACTTC. Translation: CAWREGAGSYEQYF.

V is TRBV7-8 and J is TRBJ2-1, with 8 bases matching TRBD1. The CDR3 has 14 amino acids. Trimming removed 5 bases from V and 9 bases from J; junction bases left unmatched: 9. In germline, CDR1 is SGHVS, CDR2 FQNEAQ. This chain's CDR3 is CASSTTRTGSEQFF. CDR3 nucleotide sequence: TGTGCCAGCAGCACAACCCGGACAGGGTCTGAGCAGTTCTTC.

The genes are TRBV19 and TRBJ2-1; D perhaps matches TRBD2 (6 bases). The germline CDR1 and CDR2 sequences are LNHDA and SQIVND (reference sequence). The CDR3 totals 16 residues. V was shortened by 1 base and J by 7 bases, with 17 bases between the two germline ends. The DNA of the CDR3 is TGTGCCAGTAGTATAGCGTCGGGGGACGGCAAAAATGAGCAGTTCTTC. Encoded protein: CASSIASGDGKNEQFF. The variable domain in full, with the rest retrieved from reference TRBV19 and TRBJ2-1, is DGGITQSPKYLFRKEGQNVTLSCEQNLNHDAMYWYRQDPGQGLRLIYYSQIVNDFQKGDIAEGYSVSREKKESFPLTVTSAQKNPTAFYLCASSIASGDGKNEQFFGPGTRLTVL.

This clone was seen just once. The chain uses TRBV5-1 and TRBJ2-5; D assignment may be TRBD1 or TRBD2 (5 bases each). V gave up 3 bases and J gave up 3 bases, with 9 bases separating them. The CDR3 contains 13 residues. Per germline, CDR1 SGHRS and CDR2 YFSETQ. This chain's CDR3 is CASSWGPEETQYF. The CDR3 DNA sequence: TGCGCCAGCAGCTGGGGACCAGAAGAGACCCAGTACTTC.

The J gene is TRBJ2-7, the V gene TRBV5-1; D may be TRBD1 or TRBD2 (6 bases each). CDR1 and CDR2 from the germline V gene are SGHRS and YFSETQ. The CDR3 spans 14 residues. The V end lost 0 bases, the J end lost 3 bases, and 10 bases lay between the germline ends. The CDR3 sequence is CASSLGGGLYEQYF. The CDR3 DNA reads as TGCGCCAGCAGCTTGGGTGGGGGGCTCTACGAGCAGTACTTC.

The CDR3 sequence: CATRLGFTQFF. CDR3 coding DNA: TGTGCCACTAGATTAGGATTTACCCAGTTCTTC. This chain joins TRBV6-5 and TRBJ2-1; D is unclear. The CDR3 sequence is 11 residues long. CDR1 and CDR2 from the germline V gene are MNHEY and SVGAGI. Trimming took off 10 bases at V and 13 bases at J, with 17 bases between the two ends.

The chain combines TRBV9 with TRBJ2-3; D could derive from TRBD1 or TRBD2 (5 bases each). The germline V gene has CDR1 SGDLS and CDR2 YYNGEE. V was pared by 5 bases and J by 6 bases, with 22 bases between. The CDR3 sequence is 16 residues long. Here the CDR3 reads CASSQSGTSRWDTQYF. CDR3 bases: TGTGCCAGCAGTCAATCCGGGACGAGTCGATGGGATACGCAGTATTTT. The entire variable domain, with the rest obtained from reference TRBV9 and TRBJ2-3, is as follows: DSGVTQTPKHLITATGQRVTLRCSPRSGDLSVYWYQQSLDQGLQFLIQYYNGEERAKGNILERFSAQQFPDLHSELNLSSLELGDSALYFCASSQSGTSRWDTQYFGPGTRLTVL.

The rearrangement uses TRBV18 and TRBJ2-7; D is unclear. The CDR3 has 11 amino acids. Germline-derived CDR1 and CDR2 are KGHSH and LQKENI. V was shortened by 5 bases and J by 0 bases, with 2 bases between the two germline ends. This CDR3 reads CASSDSYEQYF. The CDR3 nucleotides read TGTGCCAGCTCAGACTCCTACGAGCAGTACTTC.

In this sample, this clone turned up once. This chain joins TRBV2 and TRBJ1-2; no definite D call. This CDR3 region has 13 residues. Germline V gene data show CDR1 as SNHLY and CDR2 as FYNNEI. Trimming left V 1 base short and J 6 bases short, with 9 bases between. This CDR3 reads CASSEVSSHGYTF. The CDR3 DNA reads TGTGCCAGCAGTGAAGTCTCGAGCCATGGCTACACCTTC.

The J gene is TRBJ2-1, the V gene TRBV5-1; 9 bases are a match to TRBD2. The trim removed 3 bases at V and 1 base at J, leaving 2 bases unmatched. The CDR3 spans 15 residues. The germline V gene has CDR1 SGHRS and CDR2 YFSETQ. The chain's CDR3 is CASSYLAGSYNEQFF. CDR3 nucleotide sequence: TGCGCCAGCAGCTACCTAGCGGGGTCCTACAATGAGCAGTTCTTC.